This entry concerns a single TCR beta chain. Its specificity is unknown. This entry belongs to a study of T cell responses to AZD1222 COVID-19 vaccine. General observations from the study: Donors were mostly white British, more females; clonal diversity possibly underestimated. CD4 TCRs linked to vaccination spanned spike, dominating at 160-218 and 743-854. Seropositive AZD1222 recipients at baseline numbered only six or seven. Only after the peak T cell response were repertoires sampled.

CDR3 length: 13 amino acids. Germline-derived CDR1 and CDR2 are ENHRY and SYGVKD. Trimming shortened V by 0 bases and J by 3 bases, and 6 bases separated the two germline ends. Method: immunoSEQ multiplex PCR; TCRdb's copy keeps in-frame clones and lacks some. The sample holds 120,000 or so clones, 86% seen once. This sequence originates from an adult in good health. V usage is TRBV10-3 and J usage is TRBJ2-7; D gene uncertain. The sample here was peripheral blood, taken on day 0 of AZD1222 vaccination. The CDR3 DNA follows: TGTGCCATCAGTGAGTCTGACAACTACGAGCAGTACTTC. Its protein product is CAISESDNYEQYF.